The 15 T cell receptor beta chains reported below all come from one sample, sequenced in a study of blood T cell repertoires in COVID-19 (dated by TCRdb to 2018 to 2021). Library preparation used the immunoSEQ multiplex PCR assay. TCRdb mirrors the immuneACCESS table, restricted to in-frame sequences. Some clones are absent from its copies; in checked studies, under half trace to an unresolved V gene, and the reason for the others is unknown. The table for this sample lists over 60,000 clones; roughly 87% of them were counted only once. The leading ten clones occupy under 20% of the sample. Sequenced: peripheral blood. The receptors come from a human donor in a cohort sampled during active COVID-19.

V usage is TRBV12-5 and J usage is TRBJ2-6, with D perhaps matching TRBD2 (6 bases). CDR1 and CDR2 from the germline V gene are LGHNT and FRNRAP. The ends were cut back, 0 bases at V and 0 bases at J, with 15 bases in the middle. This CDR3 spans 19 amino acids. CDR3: CASGLVRGTRSSGANVLTF. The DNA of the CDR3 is TGTGCTAGTGGTTTGGTACGGGGGACCCGGAGCTCTGGGGCCAACGTCCTGACTTTC. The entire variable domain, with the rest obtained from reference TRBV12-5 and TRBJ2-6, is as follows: DARVTQTPRHKVTEMGQEVTMRCQPILGHNTVFWYRQTMMQGLELLAYFRNRAPLDDSGMPKDRFSAEMPDATLATLKIQPSEPRDSAVYFCASGLVRGTRSSGANVLTFGAGSRLTVL.

CDR3 sequence reads: CASSYSLGGWDNEQFF. The CDR3 DNA reads TGTGCCAGCAGTTACTCCCTCGGGGGATGGGACAATGAGCAGTTCTTC. The genes are TRBV6-2 or TRBV6-3 and TRBJ2-1; possible D gene TRBD2, 6 bases. Germline V gives CDR1 MNHEY, CDR2 SVGEGT. The germline V and J ends were trimmed by 0 bases and 5 bases, with 14 bases remaining between them. CDR3 length equals 16 residues.

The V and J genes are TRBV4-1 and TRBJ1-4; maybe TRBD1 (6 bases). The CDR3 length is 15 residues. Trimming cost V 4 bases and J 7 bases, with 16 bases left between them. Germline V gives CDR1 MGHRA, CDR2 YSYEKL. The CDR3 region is CASSPTGSLGEKLFF. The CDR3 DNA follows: TGCGCCAGCAGCCCTACAGGGAGTTTAGGTGAAAAACTGTTTTTT.

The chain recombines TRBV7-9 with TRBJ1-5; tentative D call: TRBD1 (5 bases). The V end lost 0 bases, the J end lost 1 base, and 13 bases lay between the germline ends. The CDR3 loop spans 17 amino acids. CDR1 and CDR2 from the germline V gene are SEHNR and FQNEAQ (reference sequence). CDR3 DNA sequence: TGTGCCAGCAGCTTAGCCGGGGCAGGGAGGAGCAATCAGCCCCAGCATTTT. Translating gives CASSLAGAGRSNQPQHF. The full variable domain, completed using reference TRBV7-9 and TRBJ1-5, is DTGVSQNPRHKITKRGQNVTFRCDPISEHNRLYWYRQTLGQGPEFLTYFQNEAQLEKSRLLSDRFSAERPKGSFSTLEIQRTEQGDSAMYLCASSLAGAGRSNQPQHFGDGTRLSIL.

The CDR3 region has the DNA TGTGCCAGTAGTAGACAGGGGGCCCCCTATGGCTACACCTTC. Protein product: CASSRQGAPYGYTF. The genes are TRBV19 and TRBJ1-2; 10 bases map to TRBD1. Germline CDR1 reads LNHDA; CDR2 reads SQIVND (reference sequence). This CDR3 has 14 residues. The junction had 3 bases not matched to a gene; V was cut back by 4 bases and J by 4 bases.

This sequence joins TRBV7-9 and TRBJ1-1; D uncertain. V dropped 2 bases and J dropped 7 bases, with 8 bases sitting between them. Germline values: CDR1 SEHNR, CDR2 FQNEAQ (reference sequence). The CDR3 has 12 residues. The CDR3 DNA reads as TGTGCCAGCAGCTTAATCAGATATGAAGCTTTCTTT. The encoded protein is CASSLIRYEAFF. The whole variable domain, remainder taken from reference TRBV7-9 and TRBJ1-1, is DTGVSQNPRHKITKRGQNVTFRCDPISEHNRLYWYRQTLGQGPEFLTYFQNEAQLEKSRLLSDRFSAERPKGSFSTLEIQRTEQGDSAMYLCASSLIRYEAFFGQGTRLTVV.

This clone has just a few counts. Written as DNA, the CDR3 is TGTGCCAGCAGCCAAGGGTCGGGCACTGAAGCTTTCTTT. Amino acid sequence: CASSQGSGTEAFF. This chain links TRBV3-1 (or the pseudogene TRBV3-2) with TRBJ1-1; D is unclear. The CDR3 consists of 13 residues. Trimming removed 1 base from V and 4 bases from J, with 7 bases in between. Germline CDR1 and CDR2: LGHDT and YNNKEL (reference sequence).

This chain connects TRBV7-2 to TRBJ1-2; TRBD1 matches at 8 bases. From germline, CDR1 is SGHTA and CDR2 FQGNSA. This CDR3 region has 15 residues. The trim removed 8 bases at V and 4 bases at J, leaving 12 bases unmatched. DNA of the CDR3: TGTGCCAGCGCCGGAGGGGGACAGGTCGCCTATGGCTACACCTTC. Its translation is CASAGGGQVAYGYTF.

CDR3 in amino acids: CASTEGGYGNTIYF. CDR3 DNA sequence: TGCGCCAGCACGGAGGGGGGGTATGGAAACACCATATATTTT. The chain recombines TRBV5-1 with TRBJ1-3, with D maybe TRBD1 (6 bases). CDR1 is SGHRS, CDR2 YFSETQ, per germline. This CDR3 has 14 amino acids. V shed 6 bases and J shed 3 bases, with 13 bases lying between them.

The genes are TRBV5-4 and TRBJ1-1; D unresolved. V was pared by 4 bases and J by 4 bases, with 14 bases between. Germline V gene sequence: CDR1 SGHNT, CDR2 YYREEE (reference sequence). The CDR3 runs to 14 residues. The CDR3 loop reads CASSTQEGLTEAFF. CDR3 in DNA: TGTGCCAGCAGCACCCAGGAGGGTCTCACTGAAGCTTTCTTT.

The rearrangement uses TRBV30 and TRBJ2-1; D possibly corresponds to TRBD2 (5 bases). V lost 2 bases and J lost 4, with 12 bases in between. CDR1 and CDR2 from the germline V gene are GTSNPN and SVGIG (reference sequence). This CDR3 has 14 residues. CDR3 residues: CAWSFGGRYNEQFF. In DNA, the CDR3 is TGTGCCTGGAGTTTCGGCGGGCGGTACAATGAGCAGTTCTTC.

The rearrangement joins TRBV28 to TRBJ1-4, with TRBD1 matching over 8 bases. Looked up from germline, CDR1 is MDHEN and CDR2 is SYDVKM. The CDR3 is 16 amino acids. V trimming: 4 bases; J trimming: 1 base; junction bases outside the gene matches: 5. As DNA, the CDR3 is TGTGCCAGCAGTTCCCCCGGGACAGGAACTAATGAAAAACTGTTTTTT. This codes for CASSSPGTGTNEKLFF.

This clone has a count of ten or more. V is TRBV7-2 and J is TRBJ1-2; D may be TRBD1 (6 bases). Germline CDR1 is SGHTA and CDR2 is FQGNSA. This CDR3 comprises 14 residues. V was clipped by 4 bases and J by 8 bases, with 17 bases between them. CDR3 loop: CASSSVRGSWGYTF. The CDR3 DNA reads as TGTGCCAGCAGCTCAGTCAGGGGTAGTTGGGGCTACACCTTC.

CDR3: CASSGSGTSAPKSSYEQYF. As DNA, the CDR3 is TGTGCCAGCAGTGGGTCCGGGACTAGCGCACCTAAAAGCTCCTACGAGCAGTACTTC. The chain employs TRBV6-4 and TRBJ2-7, with 10 bases lining up with TRBD2. The V segment lost 4 bases and the J segment 0 bases; nucleotides outside the gene matches: 15. The length of the CDR3 is 19 residues. The germline CDR1 and CDR2 sequences are MRHNA and SNTAGT.

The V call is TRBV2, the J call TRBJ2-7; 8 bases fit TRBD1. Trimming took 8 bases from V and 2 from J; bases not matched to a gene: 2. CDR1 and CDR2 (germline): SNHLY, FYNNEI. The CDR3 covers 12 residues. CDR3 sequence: CASLQGAYEQYF. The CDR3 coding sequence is TGTGCCAGCCTACAGGGGGCCTACGAGCAGTACTTC.